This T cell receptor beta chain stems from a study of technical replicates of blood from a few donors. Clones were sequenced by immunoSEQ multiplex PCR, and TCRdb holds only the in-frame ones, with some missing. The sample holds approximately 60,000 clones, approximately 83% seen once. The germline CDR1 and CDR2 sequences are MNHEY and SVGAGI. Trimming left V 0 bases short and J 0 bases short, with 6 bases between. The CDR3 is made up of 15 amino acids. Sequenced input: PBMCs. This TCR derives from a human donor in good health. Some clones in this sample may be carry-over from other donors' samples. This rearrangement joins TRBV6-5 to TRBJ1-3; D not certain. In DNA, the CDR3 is TGTGCCAGCAGTTACTCTATGCGCTCTGGAAACACCATATATTTT. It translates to CASSYSMRSGNTIYF.